This T cell receptor (beta chain) appears in the sequencing data of a study of identical twins. TCRdb re-analysed the 5' RACE reads in MiXCR, keeping a single row per CDR3 protein. The data show 350,000 to 600,000 distinct CDR3 sequences, around 14% seen once. The junction had 6 bases not matched to a gene; V was cut back by 5 bases and J by 1 base. Germline CDR1 reads SNHLY; CDR2 reads FYNNEI. The CDR3 has 16 amino acids. These same data were also listed under a study on yellow fever vaccine responses in identical twins.

The sequenced material came from CD4+ T cells sorted from blood. The clonotype comes from a woman aged 18-35 years in good health. The chain couples TRBV2 to TRBJ1-5, with 9 bases that match TRBD1. The CDR3 coding sequence is TGTGCCAGCAGTAGACGGACAGGGGTGAGCAATCAGCCCCAGCATTTT. Amino acids: CASSRRTGVSNQPQHF. Together with reference TRBV2 and TRBJ1-5, the CDR3 gives the full variable domain: EPEVTQTPSHQVTQMGQEVILRCVPISNHLYFYWYRQILGQKVEFLVSFYNNEISEKSEIFDDQFSVERPDGSNFTLKIRSTKLEDSAMYFCASSRRTGVSNQPQHFGDGTRLSIL.